This is a list of T cell receptor beta chains from one sample in a study of T-cell reconstitution after alpha-beta-depleted transplantation in children. TCRdb called the PCR reads again in MiXCR, with one record for every CDR3 protein. The sample includes about 420,000 distinct CDR3 sequences, approximately 11% of them seen just once. The specimen was PBMCs from the stem cell graft donor, collected from the stem cell graft. The receptors here all came from a human donor who donated a stem cell graft to a child with acute myeloid leukemia. Both conserved end residues are part of each CDR3. Some rows have no size entry. The others give once, few or many, or a class for an expanded clone.

clone_size j_call v_call cdr3_aa
NA TRBJ2-3 TRBV5-1 CASSSPVGGSRAEQYF
NA TRBJ1-1 TRBV6-1 CASSDWAVNTEAFF
NA TRBJ1-5 TRBV18 CASSPHTTWTDSNQPQHF
NA TRBJ1-2 TRBV4-3 CASSQDQGLEYGYTF
NA TRBJ2-1 TRBV4-2 CASSLPGGDWDQFF
NA TRBJ2-5 TRBV20-1 CSAATLEGRETQYF
many TRBJ1-5 TRBV10-3 CAISESYTDNQPQHF
NA TRBJ2-7 TRBV4-2 CASSREQTSGSYEHYF
NA TRBJ2-3 TRBV7-9 CASSSTGKSTDTQYF
NA TRBJ2-3 TRBV9 CASSVAGPRGDTQYF
NA TRBJ1-2 TRBV5-1 CASSLASAYGYTF
NA TRBJ2-3 TRBV20-1 CSARDTATSTDTQYF
many TRBJ2-7 TRBV7-2 CASSLSQSYEQYF
many TRBJ2-1 TRBV20-1 CSARDDVSGRGSDHEQFF
NA TRBJ2-1 TRBV19 CASSPPGLAGLSYNEQFF
NA TRBJ1-2 TRBV7-9 CASSLDVRRF
few TRBJ2-7 TRBV20-1 CSARDGARPREYEQYF
few TRBJ1-6 TRBV27 CASSPRTGRSPLHF
NA TRBJ1-1 TRBV20-1 CSARDQTEAFF
NA TRBJ2-1 TRBV12-3/TRBV12-4 CASSSQGFNNEQFF
NA TRBJ2-5 TRBV6-1 CASRGTGGMETQYF
NA TRBJ2-7 TRBV4-1 CASSQLQGGGSYEQYF
few TRBJ1-1 TRBV12-3/TRBV12-4 CASSSPTVSNTEAFF
few TRBJ2-7 TRBV21-1 CASSNRQGAYDYEQYF
many TRBJ2-5 TRBV20-1 CSARNGAGVSQYF
few TRBJ2-5 TRBV7-9 CASSPVTLGTIQETQYF
many TRBJ1-6 TRBV3-1 CASSPGTGNSPLHF
few TRBJ2-2 TRBV20-1 CSARDREAGELFF
few TRBJ2-5 TRBV20-1 CSALAGIGVQETQYF
many TRBJ2-3 TRBV29-1 CSVETGGDTQYF
NA TRBJ2-7 TRBV15 CATSPRGAINEQYF
NA TRBJ2-1 TRBV12-5 CASGLPQLQGTVF
few TRBJ2-3 TRBV4-1 CASSQIRGQDTQYF
few TRBJ2-7 TRBV5-1 CASSGPLAVEQYF
few TRBJ2-1 TRBV2 CASSEADRKNEQFF
NA TRBJ2-1 TRBV5-1 CASSNEPGTRGGPRNEQFF
few TRBJ1-1 TRBV27 CASNSGLEAFF
few TRBJ2-1 TRBV6-5 CASNPGQGIEQFF
few TRBJ2-4 TRBV12-3/TRBV12-4 CASSPRMGSLAKNIQYF
few TRBJ1-1 TRBV6-1 CASSELGGGQWSTEAFF
many TRBJ2-4 TRBV24-1 CATWLRVDPKNIQYF
few TRBJ2-2 TRBV5-1 CASSLAVGQQAGELFF
few TRBJ2-3 TRBV25-1 CASENLAGVGDTQYF